The T cell receptor beta chain described here comes from a study of blood T cell repertoires in COVID-19. The wider study: From the United States, Italy and Spain came samples of acute and convalescent COVID-19.

With 6 bases clipped from V and 4 bases from J, the junction kept 13 bases outside the gene matches. The CDR3 has 17 residues. The V gene's germline CDR1 is LNHDA and CDR2 SQIVND (reference sequence). Per the original data handling: Quantification of nucleated cells was approximated via reference gene primer amplification. Profiling relied on immunoSEQ multiplex PCR, and the TCRdb table lists in-frame clones only, not all of them. Clone size and the V and J calls come from that table; the DNA yielded D and trimming. This table holds tens of thousands of clones, 75% to 95% found once. This TCR derives from a woman in her 70s with active COVID-19. The sample taken for sequencing was peripheral blood. The J gene is TRBJ2-5, the V gene TRBV19; 11 positions match TRBD1. This chain's CDR3 is CASSHIGQGAAGETQYF. Here the CDR3 DNA reads TGTGCCAGTAGCCACATCGGACAGGGGGCGGCTGGAGAGACCCAGTACTTC. The full variable domain, its missing parts supplied by reference TRBV19 and TRBJ2-5, is DGGITQSPKYLFRKEGQNVTLSCEQNLNHDAMYWYRQDPGQGLRLIYYSQIVNDFQKGDIAEGYSVSREKKESFPLTVTSAQKNPTAFYLCASSHIGQGAAGETQYFGPGTRLLVL.